These 26 T cell receptor beta chains were all obtained from the same sample, sequenced in a study of blood T cell repertoires in COVID-19. Only in-frame clones appear in the TCRdb table, and some are missing; sequencing was by immunoSEQ multiplex PCR. Of under 300,000 clones listed, roughly 90% were seen once; the top ten hold roughly 6.3%. The material sequenced was PBMCs or T cells enriched from blood (not recorded which). The receptors were gathered from a woman aged 25-40 years with acute COVID-19.

The chain has TRBV11-3 and TRBJ2-3; D not certain. The CDR3 covers 10 residues. Trimming pared 8 bases from V and 8 bases from J, leaving 8 bases between. The V gene's germline CDR1 is SGHNT and CDR2 YENEEA. CDR3 nucleotides: TGTGCCAGCCCCGAGCGTACGCAGTATTTT. This translates into CASPERTQYF.

The rearrangement links TRBV21-1 to TRBJ2-6; the table's D call, TRBD1, has no DNA check behind it. TRBV21-1 is labeled a pseudogene. This CDR3 has 16 residues. The CDR3 region is CASSIFHIPGANVLTF. CDR3 nucleotide sequence: TGTGCCAGCAGCATATTCCACATCCCCGGGGCCAACGTCCTGACTTTC.

This sequence joins TRBV7-2 and TRBJ1-5; D is undetermined. The V gene lost 2 bases and the J gene lost 3 bases, with 11 bases spanning the gap. The CDR3 spans 15 residues. Looked up from germline, CDR1 is SGHTA and CDR2 is FQGNSA. The CDR3 reads CASSLSWQNNQPQHF. The CDR3 coding sequence is TGTGCCAGCAGCTTATCCTGGCAGAACAATCAGCCCCAGCATTTT.

This chain connects TRBV2 to TRBJ1-1, with unresolved D. This CDR3 spans 12 amino acids. Looked up from germline, CDR1 is SNHLY and CDR2 is FYNNEI. V was shortened by 6 bases and J by 1 base, with 6 bases between the two germline ends. CDR3 region: CASSRQNTEAFF. The CDR3 region has the DNA TGTGCCAGCAGCAGACAGAACACTGAAGCTTTCTTT. The whole variable domain, filled in from reference TRBV2 and TRBJ1-1, reads EPEVTQTPSHQVTQMGQEVILRCVPISNHLYFYWYRQILGQKVEFLVSFYNNEISEKSEIFDDQFSVERPDGSNFTLKIRSTKLEDSAMYFCASSRQNTEAFFGQGTRLTVV.

The gene calls are TRBV10-3 and TRBJ1-5; perhaps TRBD1 as D (6 bases). Trimming left V 4 bases short and J 0 bases short, with 13 bases between. Germline CDR1 reads ENHRY; CDR2 reads SYGVKD. CDR3 length: 16 residues. DNA of the CDR3: TGTGCCATCAGTGTGGGACAAAGATATAGCAATCAGCCCCAGCATTTT. Translated: CAISVGQRYSNQPQHF.

The chain uses TRBV28 and TRBJ2-3; 10 nucleotides agree with TRBD2. Germline V gene lookup returns CDR1 MDHEN and CDR2 SYDVKM. Unmatched junction bases numbered 3, after V lost 2 bases and J lost 4 bases. This CDR3 region has 15 residues. CDR3 region: CASSLGLAGADTQYF. DNA for the CDR3: TGTGCCAGCAGTTTAGGGCTAGCGGGAGCAGATACGCAGTATTTT. Variable domain in full (rest from reference TRBV28 and TRBJ2-3): DVKVTQSSRYLVKRTGEKVFLECVQDMDHENMFWYRQDPGLGLRLIYFSYDVKMKEKGDIPEGYSVSREKKERFSLILESASTNQTSMYLCASSLGLAGADTQYFGPGTRLTVL.

This clone occurred a few times. V and J are TRBV3-1 (or the pseudogene TRBV3-2) and TRBJ1-1; the D is unclear. Germline CDR1 is LGHDT and CDR2 is YNNKEL (reference sequence). With 0 bases removed from V and 7 bases from J, the gap between germline ends came to 9 bases. CDR3 size: 13 residues. The CDR3 sequence is CASSQDHGGEAFF. For the CDR3, the DNA is TGTGCCAGCAGCCAAGATCATGGCGGTGAAGCTTTCTTT.

CDR3 amino acids: CASSQIRRGNTGELFF. Here the CDR3 DNA reads TGTGCCAGCAGCCAAATACGAAGGGGGAACACCGGGGAGCTGTTTTTT. This rearrangement joins TRBV14 to TRBJ2-2; D may be TRBD1 (5 bases). V dropped 2 bases and J dropped 1 base, with 11 bases sitting between them. Germline CDR1 is SGHDN and CDR2 is FVKESK. The length of the CDR3 is 16 residues.

The chain links TRBV13 to TRBJ1-1; a possible D gene is TRBD1 (6 bases). Per the germline V gene, CDR1 is PRHDT and CDR2 is FYEKMQ (reference sequence). V was clipped by 5 bases and J by 3 bases, with 22 bases between them. The CDR3 contains 17 residues. The CDR3 nucleotides are TGTGCCAGCAGCGGCCGGATAGGGGGTAGGGGTTACACTGAAGCTTTCTTT. Protein sequence: CASSGRIGGRGYTEAFF.

The rearrangement joins TRBV27 to TRBJ2-3; 13 bases agree with TRBD2. Trimming cost V 6 bases and J 3 bases; bases outside gene matches: 3. The CDR3 covers 15 residues. Germline CDR1 MNHEY, CDR2 SMNVEV (reference sequence). CDR3 protein: CASSRGLAGTDTQYF. The CDR3 DNA reads TGTGCCAGCAGCCGGGGACTAGCGGGAACAGATACGCAGTATTTT.

The J gene is TRBJ2-5, the V gene TRBV10-3; TRBD2 is a possible D gene (6 bases). Germline V CDR1 and CDR2: ENHRY, SYGVKD. The CDR3 length is 12 residues. With 10 bases removed from V and 2 bases from J, the gap between germline ends came to 11 bases. For the CDR3, the DNA is TGTGCCACCGCCGGGGGTCAAGAGACCCAGTACTTC. Protein sequence: CATAGGQETQYF.

The V gene is TRBV10-2, the J gene TRBJ2-2, with D possibly being TRBD1 (5 bases). The germline V gene has CDR1 WSHSY and CDR2 SAAADI. The CDR3 spans 14 residues. Deletions cut 4 bases from V and 7 bases from J, with 13 bases between. CDR3 loop: CASSVEGRGGELFF. Written as DNA, the CDR3 is TGCGCCAGCAGTGTGGAAGGAAGGGGCGGGGAGCTGTTTTTT.

This rearrangement joins TRBV2 to TRBJ1-5; a weak D match, TRBD1 (6 bases). Trimming shortened V by 0 bases and J by 3 bases, and 18 bases separated the two germline ends. Germline loops: CDR1 SNHLY, CDR2 FYNNEI. The CDR3 runs to 18 residues. CDR3 protein: CASSEALWAGDLNQPQHF. The DNA for the CDR3 is TGTGCCAGCAGTGAAGCGCTCTGGGCAGGGGACCTCAATCAGCCCCAGCATTTT.

V usage is TRBV5-1 and J usage is TRBJ2-1; D is possibly TRBD1 (6 bases). Germline V CDR1 and CDR2: SGHRS, YFSETQ. Trimming took off 4 bases at V and 0 bases at J, with 17 bases between the two ends. The CDR3 covers 17 residues. CDR3 amino acids: CASSPGTPRSSYNEQFF. DNA of the CDR3: TGCGCCAGCAGCCCCGGGACACCCCGCAGCTCCTACAATGAGCAGTTCTTC.

This chain uses TRBV19 with TRBJ1-2; D might be TRBD1 (5 bases). In germline, CDR1 is LNHDA, CDR2 SQIVND (reference sequence). V lost 6 bases to trimming and J lost 0 bases, with 14 bases between them. This CDR3 has 15 residues. The CDR3 DNA is TGTGCCAGTAGACCTTCGACAGCCACTAACTATGGCTACACCTTC. This codes for CASRPSTATNYGYTF.

The CDR3 sequence is CAISESFSSGGAKTQYF. In nucleotides, the CDR3 is TGTGCCATCAGTGAGTCGTTCAGTAGCGGGGGGGCGAAGACCCAGTACTTC. The chain links TRBV10-3 to TRBJ2-5; TRBD2 matches 11 bases. V trimming: 0 bases; J trimming: 6 bases; junction bases outside the gene matches: 9. The CDR3 consists of 17 residues. From germline, CDR1 is ENHRY and CDR2 SYGVKD.

The rearrangement links TRBV5-1 to TRBJ2-7; 11 nucleotides match TRBD1. The CDR3 runs 14 residues. Trimming cost V 3 bases and J 6 bases; bases outside gene matches: 5. Germline V gene lookup returns CDR1 SGHRS and CDR2 YFSETQ. This chain's CDR3 is CASSSSGTGGEQYF. CDR3 nucleotide sequence: TGCGCCAGCAGCTCCAGCGGGACAGGGGGCGAGCAGTACTTC. The whole variable domain, filled in from reference TRBV5-1 and TRBJ2-7, reads KAGVTQTPRYLIKTRGQQVTLSCSPISGHRSVSWYQQTPGQGLQFLFEYFSETQRNKGNFPGRFSGRQFSNSRSEMNVSTLELGDSALYLCASSSSGTGGEQYFGPGTRLTVT.

V gene TRBV4-1 combines with J gene TRBJ1-4; TRBD1 might be the D (6 bases). The CDR3 totals 17 residues. Germline CDR1 MGHRA, CDR2 YSYEKL. V was shortened by 0 bases and J by 7 bases, with 18 bases between the two germline ends. The CDR3 DNA is TGCGCCAGCAGCCAAGAACGTACGGGGGGCGCAGGTGAAAAACTGTTTTTT. The encoded protein is CASSQERTGGAGEKLFF.

The chain couples TRBV6-5 to TRBJ2-7, with D hard to call. Germline V CDR1 and CDR2: MNHEY, SVGAGI. V lost 5 bases to trimming and J lost 5 bases, with 10 bases between them. The CDR3 runs 12 residues. Here the CDR3 reads CASSQTSNEQYF. CDR3 sequence (DNA): TGTGCCAGCAGTCAAACCTCTAACGAGCAGTACTTC.

V and J are TRBV6-5 and TRBJ1-2; 8 positions match TRBD1. Germline V gene lookup returns CDR1 MNHEY and CDR2 SVGAGI. The CDR3 runs to 14 residues. Unmatched junction bases numbered 5, after V lost 6 bases and J lost 2 bases. The CDR3 loop is CASRRTGYNYGYTF. The DNA of the CDR3 is TGTGCCAGCAGGAGGACAGGGTACAACTATGGCTACACCTTC.

The sample holds a few counts of this clone. V is TRBV18 and J is TRBJ1-1, with 7 bases that match TRBD1. The CDR3 sequence is 17 residues long. Germline CDR1 KGHSH, CDR2 LQKENI. The ends lost 2 bases at V and 1 base at J; junction bases unmatched: 10. CDR3 in amino acids: CASSPRGPTGKNTEAFF. The DNA of the CDR3 is TGTGCCAGCTCACCAAGAGGCCCGACAGGGAAGAACACTGAAGCTTTCTTT.

The table lists this clone with a few counts. The genes are TRBV18 and TRBJ2-3; D might be TRBD2 (6 bases). V shed 3 bases and J shed 0 bases, with 7 bases lying between them. The CDR3 covers 14 residues. Per germline, CDR1 KGHSH and CDR2 LQKENI. The CDR3 DNA follows: TGTGCCAGCTCACCGACTAGGAGCACAGATACGCAGTATTTT. It is translated as CASSPTRSTDTQYF.

This sequence joins TRBV6-6 and TRBJ1-2; unclear D gene. Germline V gives CDR1 MNHNY, CDR2 SVGAGI (reference sequence). V lost 5 bases and J 0 bases, leaving 7 bases between the germline ends. The CDR3 consists of 13 residues. CDR3 residues: CASSQIANYGYTF. The CDR3 region has the DNA TGTGCCAGCAGTCAGATAGCTAACTATGGCTACACCTTC.

In its sample, this clone was seen once. The chain recombines TRBV30 with TRBJ2-3, with D unresolved. Germline CDR1 reads GTSNPN; CDR2 reads SVGIG (reference sequence). The CDR3 is 15 amino acids. Trimming pared 0 bases from V and 4 bases from J, leaving 14 bases between. The CDR3 region has the DNA TGTGCCTGGAGTGTAAGCCTAGATTTCCCAGATACGCAGTATTTT. It encodes CAWSVSLDFPDTQYF.

The J gene is TRBJ1-6, the V gene TRBV19, with D perhaps TRBD1 (6 bases). The CDR3 length is 16 residues. Germline V gives CDR1 LNHDA, CDR2 SQIVND (reference sequence). Trimming stripped 6 bases from V and 8 bases from J, with 20 bases between. In DNA form, the CDR3 reads TGTGCCAGTAGCAACGGACAGATCAACGAATATTCACCCCTCCACTTT. Amino acids: CASSNGQINEYSPLHF.

This clone was found once. This sequence joins TRBV6-5 and TRBJ1-3; a weak D match, TRBD1 (5 bases). V was cut by 0 bases and J by 2 bases, with 8 bases left in between. This CDR3 region has 15 residues. CDR1 is MNHEY and CDR2 is SVGAGI in the germline V gene. CDR3 sequence (DNA): TGTGCCAGCAGTTACTCTTCGGGGGCTGGAAACACCATATATTTT. Amino acids: CASSYSSGAGNTIYF.